This record concerns one TCR beta chain sequence. Its antigen target is currently unknown. Mismatch with germline at one junction end may stem from a read error. The library came from 5' RACE. Sequencing used an Illumina HiSeq 2500. A second PCR of roughly 7 to 11 cycles was performed with a sample-barcoded 5' primer and a J-beta primer mix. A template-switch 5' adaptor carrying 12 random nucleotides introduced a unique molecular identifier onto each TCR beta cDNA molecule. At least 2.5 million CDR3-containing paired-end reads were obtained from each sample. First-strand cDNA synthesis was performed from all RNA using the Mint cDNA synthesis kit, with priming by a TRBC-specific oligonucleotide. Following uracil-DNA glycosylase treatment, a first 18-cycle PCR with universal primers M1SS and BC2_uni_R was performed on all cDNA. The authors processed their data as follows. Normalization of each sample was performed by random selection of 1 million high-quality reads, each carrying a distinct molecular identifier. Instead of being binned into consensus sequences, reads that shared molecular identifiers were thrown out. MiTCR, run with a Q25 quality threshold and the strictest error-elimination algorithm, handled CDR3 identification, clonotype clustering and error correction. A nonparametric unseen species model using Euler transformation provided a lower-bound estimate of total TCR beta diversity. The public reads were reanalyzed by TCRdb: fastp trimming at Q25, MiXCR alignment, in-frame beta chains only. Each record represents a unique CDR3 protein, reported with the most common genes and DNA among its rows. The V and J calls were determined by TCRdb, not by the authors. Here the sample has 1.5 million to 2 million distinct CDR3 sequences; around 50% occur a single time. The ten largest clones capture around 2.1% of the sample.

These data originate in a study of blood T cells in healthy people across ages (dated by TCRdb to about 2015). About the study as a whole: In model experiments, template switching captured about one uniquely barcoded TCR beta cDNA molecule for every two T cells. For two donors (one aged 18 to 30 and one aged 80 or older), the study analyzed two additional independent replicas of 1 million unique cDNA reads from the same blood draw. Age-related changes in TCR beta repertoire diversity were measured in the study by deep sequencing normalized with unique cDNA molecular identifiers. To avoid experimental bias, donors of different ages were distributed randomly across sequencing lanes. Four age groups were formed from the donors: young (average roughly 15 years), middle-aged (approximately 42), aged (over 55) and long-lived (about 80).

The CDR3 sequence holds 16 residues, the cysteine and phenylalanine included. The read is trimmed to its CDR3 DNA, 48 bases read in frame from base 1. The germline V gene supplies CDR1 MGHRA and CDR2 YSYEKL. Broad study findings and their caveats: The CMV infection status of donors was not known, potentially confounding age-related changes in expanded clonotypes. A strong correlation was found between observed TCR beta diversity and the percentage of naive T cells measured by flow cytometry. Observed TCR beta diversity per million T cells fell roughly linearly with age, and a significant reduction was already apparent by age around 40. Conclusive comparison of naive and antigen-experienced compartments was prevented by the profiling of bulk unsorted PBMCs. Estimates of total diversity from one million sequenced T cells were regarded as lower bounds and underestimates. The long-lived group showed more naive CD4+ T cells, fewer expanded clones and increased TCR diversity than the aged group, suggesting age selection.

Systemically healthy Caucasian individuals from Russia, approximately 39 in total and aged roughly 6 to 100 years, were included as donors. Each donor gave around 9.5 milliliters of peripheral blood, collected into EDTA-treated Vacutainer tubes. PBMCs were isolated by Ficoll-Paque density-gradient centrifugation, with at least 6 million obtained per sample. Total RNA, at least 6 micrograms per sample, was extracted from PBMCs with Trizol reagent. For every donor, flow cytometry on a PBMC aliquot measured the percentage of naive CD45RAhigh/CD27high T cells. The rearranged chain carries TRBV4-1 and TRBJ2-5; the best D guess is TRBD1, with 6 bases matching. Sequencing was done on a sample of blood. The TCR originated in a woman aged 40 to 55 in good health. The DNA is as follows: TGCGCCGGCAGCCAAGGTAACGGACAGAGCTACAATGAGCAGTACTTC. It translates to CAGSQGNGQSYNEQYF.